Listed here are 10 T cell receptor beta chains from one sample, sequenced in a study of blood T cell repertoires in COVID-19. Only in-frame clones appear in the TCRdb table, and some are missing; sequencing was by immunoSEQ multiplex PCR. In the table there are around 300,000 clones, approximately 88% of which are singletons. Material: peripheral blood. All receptors derive from a man between 18 and 29 years old with active or convalescent COVID-19.

This clone was seen just once. The genes are TRBV12-5 and TRBJ2-1; a possible D gene is TRBD1 (6 bases). V was cut by 5 bases and J by 0 bases, with 17 bases left in between. Germline-derived CDR1 and CDR2 are LGHNT and FRNRAP. CDR3 size: 17 residues. This chain's CDR3 is CASGPPTGISSYNEQFF. The CDR3 DNA reads TGTGCTAGTGGTCCACCCACAGGGATCAGCTCCTACAATGAGCAGTTCTTC.

In nucleotides, the CDR3 is TGTGCCAGCAGCGACTCGACAGGGGACCTCTCCTACGAGCAGTACTTC. It is translated as CASSDSTGDLSYEQYF. V and J are TRBV13 and TRBJ2-7; TRBD1 matches 8 bases. The V and J ends lost 5 bases and 0 bases, in that order; junction bases with no gene match: 9. Germline values: CDR1 PRHDT, CDR2 FYEKMQ (reference sequence). The length of the CDR3 is 16 residues.

The chain has TRBV19 and TRBJ1-1, with TRBD1 matching 7 bases. This CDR3 has 15 residues. The germline V gene encodes CDR1 LNHDA and CDR2 SQIVND (reference sequence). Unmatched junction bases numbered 7, after V lost 5 bases and J lost 1 base. CDR3 sequence: CASSPRTGKNTEAFF. In nucleotides, the CDR3 is TGTGCCAGTAGTCCCCGGACAGGAAAGAACACTGAAGCTTTCTTT.

The chain links TRBV2 to TRBJ1-6; D is possibly TRBD1 (5 bases). The CDR3 contains 12 residues. CDR1 SNHLY and CDR2 FYNNEI come from the germline V gene. V lost 4 bases and J 8 bases, leaving 6 bases between the germline ends. Here the CDR3 DNA reads TGTGCCAGCAGTGCAGGGTATTCACCCCTCCACTTT. This codes for CASSAGYSPLHF. The full variable domain, completed using reference TRBV2 and TRBJ1-6, is EPEVTQTPSHQVTQMGQEVILRCVPISNHLYFYWYRQILGQKVEFLVSFYNNEISEKSEIFDDQFSVERPDGSNFTLKIRSTKLEDSAMYFCASSAGYSPLHFGNGTRLTVT.

This chain connects TRBV6-5 to TRBJ1-5; D not resolved. This CDR3 region has 13 residues. V lost 0 bases and J lost 6, with 6 bases in between. Looked up from germline, CDR1 is MNHEY and CDR2 is SVGAGI. The chain's CDR3 is CASSYSNSQPQHF. The CDR3 bases are TGTGCCAGCAGTTACTCGAACTCTCAGCCCCAGCATTTT.

V gene TRBV2 combines with J gene TRBJ2-7; the match to TRBD1 covers 7 bases. Unmatched junction bases numbered 12, after V lost 8 bases and J lost 5 bases. CDR1 SNHLY and CDR2 FYNNEI come from the germline V gene. CDR3 length equals 14 residues. The DNA for the CDR3 is TGTGCCAGCGTTCCGGGACAGACGTCCCACGAGCAGTACTTC. Translating gives CASVPGQTSHEQYF. The full variable domain, its missing parts supplied by reference TRBV2 and TRBJ2-7, is EPEVTQTPSHQVTQMGQEVILRCVPISNHLYFYWYRQILGQKVEFLVSFYNNEISEKSEIFDDQFSVERPDGSNFTLKIRSTKLEDSAMYFCASVPGQTSHEQYFGPGTRLTVT.

The chain recombines TRBV12-3 or TRBV12-4 with TRBJ2-1, with 9 bases lining up with TRBD2. CDR3 length: 13 residues. In nucleotides, the CDR3 is TGTGCGGGCGGGGGGGCCCCAGGCAATGAGCAGTTCTTC. This translates into CAGGGAPGNEQFF.

The V call is TRBV7-2, the J call TRBJ1-6; 8 nucleotides agree with TRBD1. The CDR3 sequence is 16 residues long. CDR1 SGHTA and CDR2 FQGNSA come from the germline V gene. V was clipped by 4 bases and J by 5 bases; unmatched bases: 7. CDR3 loop: CASSSPGQGDNSPLHF. CDR3 in DNA: TGTGCCAGCAGCTCCCCTGGACAGGGCGATAATTCACCCCTCCACTTT.

This CDR3 reads CASSLDRGPSQLYGYTF. CDR3 sequence (DNA): TGTGCCAGCAGCTTGGACAGGGGGCCTTCTCAACTATATGGCTACACCTTC. The gene calls are TRBV5-6 and TRBJ1-2; 9 bases fit TRBD1. The CDR3 runs to 17 residues. Germline V gives CDR1 SGHDT, CDR2 YYEEEE. V gave up 0 bases and J gave up 5 bases; unmatched junction bases: 11.

This chain connects TRBV5-1 to TRBJ1-1; the D is unclear. From germline, CDR1 is SGHRS and CDR2 YFSETQ. This CDR3 region has 14 residues. V lost 0 bases to trimming and J lost 0 bases, with 6 bases between them. The CDR3 loop is CASSLETMNTEAFF. The CDR3, as DNA: TGCGCCAGCAGCTTGGAGACAATGAACACTGAAGCTTTCTTT.